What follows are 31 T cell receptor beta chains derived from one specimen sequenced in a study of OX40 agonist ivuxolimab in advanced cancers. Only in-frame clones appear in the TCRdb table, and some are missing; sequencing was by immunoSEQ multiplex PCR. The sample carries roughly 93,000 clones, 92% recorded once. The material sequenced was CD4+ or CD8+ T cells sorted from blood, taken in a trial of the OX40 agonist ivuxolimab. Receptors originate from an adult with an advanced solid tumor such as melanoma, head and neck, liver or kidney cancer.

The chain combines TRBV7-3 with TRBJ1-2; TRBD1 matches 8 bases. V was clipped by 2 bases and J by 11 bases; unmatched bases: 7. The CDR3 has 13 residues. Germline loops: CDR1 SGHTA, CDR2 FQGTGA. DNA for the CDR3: TGTGCCAGCAGCTTATACCAGGGGGCGAGGTACACCTTC. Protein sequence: CASSLYQGARYTF.

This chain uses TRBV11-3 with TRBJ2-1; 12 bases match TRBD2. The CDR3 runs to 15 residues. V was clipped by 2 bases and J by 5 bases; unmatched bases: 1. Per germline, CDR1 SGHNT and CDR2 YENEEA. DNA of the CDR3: TGTGCCAGCAGCTTACTAGCGGGAGGGGACAATGAGCAGTTCTTC. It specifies CASSLLAGGDNEQFF.

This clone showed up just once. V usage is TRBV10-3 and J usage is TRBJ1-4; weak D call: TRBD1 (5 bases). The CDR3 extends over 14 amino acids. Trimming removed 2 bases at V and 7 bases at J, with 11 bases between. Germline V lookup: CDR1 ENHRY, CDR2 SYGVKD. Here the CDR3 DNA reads TGTGCCATCAGTGAGGAGGGGCCGGGTGAAAAACTGTTTTTT. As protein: CAISEEGPGEKLFF.

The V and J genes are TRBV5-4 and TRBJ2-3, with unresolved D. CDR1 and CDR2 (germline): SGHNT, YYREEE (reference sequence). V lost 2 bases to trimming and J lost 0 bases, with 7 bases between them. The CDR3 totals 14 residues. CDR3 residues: CASSFQASTDTQYF. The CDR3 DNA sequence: TGTGCCAGCAGCTTCCAGGCTAGCACAGATACGCAGTATTTT.

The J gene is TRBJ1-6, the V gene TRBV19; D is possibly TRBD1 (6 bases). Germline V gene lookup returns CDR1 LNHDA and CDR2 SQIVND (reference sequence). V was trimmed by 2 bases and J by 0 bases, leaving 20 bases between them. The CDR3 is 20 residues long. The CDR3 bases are TGTGCCAGTAGTATACGGCGGCAGTCTACAGGGAGCTCCTATAATTCACCCCTCCACTTT. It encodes CASSIRRQSTGSSYNSPLHF.

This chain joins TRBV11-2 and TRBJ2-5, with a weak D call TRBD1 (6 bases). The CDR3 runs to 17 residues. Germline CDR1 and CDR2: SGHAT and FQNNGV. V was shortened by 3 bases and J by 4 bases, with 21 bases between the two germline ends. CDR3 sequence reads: CASSFRGGTGRGETQYF. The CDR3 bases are TGTGCCAGCAGCTTTCGAGGGGGAACTGGAAGGGGAGAGACCCAGTACTTC.

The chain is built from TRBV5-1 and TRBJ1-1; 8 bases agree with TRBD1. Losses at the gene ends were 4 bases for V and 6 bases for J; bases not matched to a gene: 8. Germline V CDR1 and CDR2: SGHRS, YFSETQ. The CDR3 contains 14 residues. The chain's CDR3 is CASSPRQGWAEAFF. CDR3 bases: TGCGCCAGCAGCCCTAGACAGGGGTGGGCTGAAGCTTTCTTT.

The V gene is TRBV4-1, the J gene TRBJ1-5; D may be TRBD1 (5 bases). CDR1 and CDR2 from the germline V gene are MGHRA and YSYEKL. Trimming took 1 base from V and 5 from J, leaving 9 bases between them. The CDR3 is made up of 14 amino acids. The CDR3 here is CASSQGAGHQPQHF. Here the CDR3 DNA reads TGCGCCAGCAGCCAAGGTGCAGGGCATCAGCCCCAGCATTTT.

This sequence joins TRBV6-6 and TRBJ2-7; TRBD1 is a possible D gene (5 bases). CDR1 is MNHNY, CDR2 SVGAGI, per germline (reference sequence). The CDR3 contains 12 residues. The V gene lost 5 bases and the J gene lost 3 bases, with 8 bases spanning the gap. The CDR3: CASSRQNYEQYF. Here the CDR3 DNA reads TGTGCCAGCAGTCGACAGAACTACGAGCAGTACTTC.

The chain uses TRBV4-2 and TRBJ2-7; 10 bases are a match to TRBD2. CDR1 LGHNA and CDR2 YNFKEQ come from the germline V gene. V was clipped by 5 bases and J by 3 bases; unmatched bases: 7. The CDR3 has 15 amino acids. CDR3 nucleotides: TGTGCCAGCAGCTTTGGGGCTAGCGGGAGCTACGAGCAGTACTTC. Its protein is CASSFGASGSYEQYF.

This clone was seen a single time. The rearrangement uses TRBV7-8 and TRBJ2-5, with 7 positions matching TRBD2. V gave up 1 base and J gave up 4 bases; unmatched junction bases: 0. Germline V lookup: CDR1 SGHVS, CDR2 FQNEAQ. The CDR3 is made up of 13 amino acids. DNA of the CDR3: TGTGCCAGCAGCTTAGGGGAGGGAGAGACCCAGTACTTC. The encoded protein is CASSLGEGETQYF.

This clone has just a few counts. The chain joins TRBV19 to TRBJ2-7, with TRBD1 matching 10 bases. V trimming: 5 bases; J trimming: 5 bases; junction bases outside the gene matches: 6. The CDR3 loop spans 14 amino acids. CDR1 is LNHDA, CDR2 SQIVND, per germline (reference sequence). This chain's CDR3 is CASSPRDRGHEQYF. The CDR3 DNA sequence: TGTGCCAGTAGTCCCCGGGACAGGGGTCACGAGCAGTACTTC.

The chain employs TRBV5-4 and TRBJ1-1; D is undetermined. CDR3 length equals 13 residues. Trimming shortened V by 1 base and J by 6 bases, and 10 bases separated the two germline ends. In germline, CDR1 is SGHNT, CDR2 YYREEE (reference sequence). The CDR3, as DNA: TGTGCCAGCAGCTTGAGCTCTATCTCTGAAGCTTTCTTT. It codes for CASSLSSISEAFF. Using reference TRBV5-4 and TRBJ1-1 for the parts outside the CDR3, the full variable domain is ETGVTQSPTHLIKTRGQQVTLRCSSQSGHNTVSWYQQALGQGPQFIFQYYREEENGRGNFPPRFSGLQFPNYSSELNVNALELDDSALYLCASSLSSISEAFFGQGTRLTVV.

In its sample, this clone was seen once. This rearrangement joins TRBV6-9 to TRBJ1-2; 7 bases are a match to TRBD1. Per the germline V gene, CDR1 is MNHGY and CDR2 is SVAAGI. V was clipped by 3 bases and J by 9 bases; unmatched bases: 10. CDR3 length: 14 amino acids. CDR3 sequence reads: CASSYRTTQGSYTF. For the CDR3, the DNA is TGTGCCAGCAGTTACAGGACTACACAGGGGAGCTACACCTTC.

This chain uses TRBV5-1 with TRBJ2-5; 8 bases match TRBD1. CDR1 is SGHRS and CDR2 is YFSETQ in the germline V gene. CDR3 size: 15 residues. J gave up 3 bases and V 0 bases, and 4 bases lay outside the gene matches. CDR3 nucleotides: TGCGCCAGCAGCTTGGTAGGGACAGGAAAAGAGACCCAGTACTTC. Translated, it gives CASSLVGTGKETQYF. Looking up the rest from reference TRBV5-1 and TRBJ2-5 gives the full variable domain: KAGVTQTPRYLIKTRGQQVTLSCSPISGHRSVSWYQQTPGQGLQFLFEYFSETQRNKGNFPGRFSGRQFSNSRSEMNVSTLELGDSALYLCASSLVGTGKETQYFGPGTRLLVL.

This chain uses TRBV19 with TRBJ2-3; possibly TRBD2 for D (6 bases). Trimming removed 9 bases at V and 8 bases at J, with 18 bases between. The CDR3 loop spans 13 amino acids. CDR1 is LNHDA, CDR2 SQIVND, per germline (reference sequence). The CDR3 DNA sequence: TGTGCCAGCAAAAAAGGAGGGGATGGTACGCAGTATTTT. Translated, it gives CASKKGGDGTQYF.

CDR3 loop: CASSYLHLSYEQYF. The CDR3 DNA follows: TGTGCCAGCAGTTACTTACACCTCTCCTACGAGCAGTACTTC. The chain joins TRBV6-5 to TRBJ2-7; D uncertain. The CDR3 has 14 residues. The V end was cut by 1 base, the J end by 0 bases, with 7 bases between. Germline V lookup: CDR1 MNHEY, CDR2 SVGAGI.

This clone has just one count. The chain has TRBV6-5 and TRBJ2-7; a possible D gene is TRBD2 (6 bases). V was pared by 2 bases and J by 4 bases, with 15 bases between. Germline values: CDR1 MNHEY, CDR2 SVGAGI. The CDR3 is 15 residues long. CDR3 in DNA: TGTGCCAGCAGTTACGGGACTCGCCGTCCATACGAGCAGTACTTC. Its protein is CASSYGTRRPYEQYF.

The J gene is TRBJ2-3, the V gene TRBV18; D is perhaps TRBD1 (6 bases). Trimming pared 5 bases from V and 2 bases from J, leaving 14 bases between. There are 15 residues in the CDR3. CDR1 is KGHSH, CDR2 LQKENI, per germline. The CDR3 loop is CASSTQQGNTDTQYF. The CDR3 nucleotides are TGTGCCAGCTCAACCCAACAGGGAAACACAGATACGCAGTATTTT. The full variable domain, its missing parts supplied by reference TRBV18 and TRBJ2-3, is NAGVMQNPRHLVRRRGQEARLRCSPMKGHSHVYWYRQLPEEGLKFMVYLQKENIIDESGMPKERFSAEFPKEGPSILRIQQVVRGDSAAYFCASSTQQGNTDTQYFGPGTRLTVL.

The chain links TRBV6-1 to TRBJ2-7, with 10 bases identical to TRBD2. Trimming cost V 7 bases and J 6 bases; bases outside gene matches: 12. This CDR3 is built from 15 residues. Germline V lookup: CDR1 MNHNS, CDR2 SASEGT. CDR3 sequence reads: CASKESGRESGEQYF. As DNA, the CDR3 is TGTGCCAGCAAAGAAAGCGGGAGGGAATCCGGCGAGCAGTACTTC.

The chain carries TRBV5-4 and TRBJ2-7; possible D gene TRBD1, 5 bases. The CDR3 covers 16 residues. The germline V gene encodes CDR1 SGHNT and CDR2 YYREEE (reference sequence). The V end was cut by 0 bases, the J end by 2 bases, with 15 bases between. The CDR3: CASSLVGGTGAYEQYF. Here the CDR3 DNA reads TGTGCCAGCAGCTTGGTAGGTGGAACAGGAGCCTACGAGCAGTACTTC.

The CDR3, as DNA: TGTGCCAGCAGTTACTCGAAGGAGGGCTACGAGCAGTACTTC. This codes for CASSYSKEGYEQYF. V and J are TRBV6-5 and TRBJ2-7, with D maybe TRBD2 (6 bases). Germline CDR1 reads MNHEY; CDR2 reads SVGAGI. CDR3 length: 14 amino acids. Deletions cut 0 bases from V and 3 bases from J, with 9 bases between.

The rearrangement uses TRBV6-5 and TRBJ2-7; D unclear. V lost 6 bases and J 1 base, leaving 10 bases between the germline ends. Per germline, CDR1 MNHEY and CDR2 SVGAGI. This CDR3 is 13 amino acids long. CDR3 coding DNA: TGTGCCAGCAGGAAGCTAGGGTCCTACGAGCAGTACTTC. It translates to CASRKLGSYEQYF.

In DNA form, the CDR3 reads TGTGCCAGCAGCCTCACAGGGAGTCAGCCCCAGCATTTT. Translated: CASSLTGSQPQHF. The gene calls are TRBV6-1 and TRBJ1-5; tentative D call: TRBD1 (6 bases). The V gene lost 6 bases and the J gene lost 6 bases, with 12 bases spanning the gap. CDR1 MNHNS and CDR2 SASEGT come from the germline V gene. The CDR3 sequence is 13 residues long.

In DNA, the CDR3 is TGTGCCAGCAGTCCCCGACAGGGGGCAGGCTATGGCTACACCTTC. It translates to CASSPRQGAGYGYTF. The chain links TRBV6-1 to TRBJ1-2, with 10 bases matching TRBD1. The germline CDR1 and CDR2 sequences are MNHNS and SASEGT. This CDR3 is built from 15 residues. After removal of 5 bases from V and 4 bases from J, the junction contained 7 bases not matched to a gene.

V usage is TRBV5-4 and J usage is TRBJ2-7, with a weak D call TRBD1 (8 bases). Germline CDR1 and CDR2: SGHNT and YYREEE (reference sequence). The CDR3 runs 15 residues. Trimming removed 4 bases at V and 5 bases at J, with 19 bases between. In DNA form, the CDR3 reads TGTGCCAGCAGCCCGACCAGACAGGGGAGGGACGAGCAGTACTTC. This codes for CASSPTRQGRDEQYF.

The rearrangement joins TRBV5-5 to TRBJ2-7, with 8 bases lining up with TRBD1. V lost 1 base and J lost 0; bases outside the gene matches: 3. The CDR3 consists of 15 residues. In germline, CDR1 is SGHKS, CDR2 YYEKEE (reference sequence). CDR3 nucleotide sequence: TGTGCCAGCAGCTTGTCGGGGACAGGCTCCTACGAGCAGTACTTC. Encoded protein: CASSLSGTGSYEQYF. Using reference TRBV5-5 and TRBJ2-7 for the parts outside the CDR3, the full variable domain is DAGVTQSPTHLIKTRGQQVTLRCSPISGHKSVSWYQQVLGQGPQFIFQYYEKEERGRGNFPDRFSARQFPNYSSELNVNALLLGDSALYLCASSLSGTGSYEQYFGPGTRLTVT.

The CDR3 coding sequence is TGTGCCAGCTCACCACCCGCAGGGGAGCATTCACCCCTCCACTTT. Protein sequence: CASSPPAGEHSPLHF. This sequence joins TRBV18 and TRBJ1-6; D is perhaps TRBD1 (6 bases). Germline CDR1 KGHSH, CDR2 LQKENI. The CDR3 length is 15 residues. The ends were cut back, 0 bases at V and 8 bases at J, with 11 bases in the middle. The full variable domain, with the rest looked up from reference TRBV18 and TRBJ1-6, is NAGVMQNPRHLVRRRGQEARLRCSPMKGHSHVYWYRQLPEEGLKFMVYLQKENIIDESGMPKERFSAEFPKEGPSILRIQQVVRGDSAAYFCASSPPAGEHSPLHFGNGTRLTVT.

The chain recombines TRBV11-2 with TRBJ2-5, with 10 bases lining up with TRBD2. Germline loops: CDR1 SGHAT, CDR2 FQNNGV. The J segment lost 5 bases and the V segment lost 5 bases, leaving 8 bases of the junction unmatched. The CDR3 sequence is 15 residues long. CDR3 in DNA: TGTGCCAGCAGCCCTCTAGCGGGGGCTGGGGAGACCCAGTACTTC. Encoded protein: CASSPLAGAGETQYF.

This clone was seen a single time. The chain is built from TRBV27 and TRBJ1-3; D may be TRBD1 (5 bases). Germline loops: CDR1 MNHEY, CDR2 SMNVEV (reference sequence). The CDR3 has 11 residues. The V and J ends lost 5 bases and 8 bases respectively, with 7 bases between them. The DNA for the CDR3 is TGTGCCAGCAGTGGAGGGGACACCATATATTTT. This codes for CASSGGDTIYF.

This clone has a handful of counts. CDR3 loop: CASSYNRGSTDTQYF. The CDR3 DNA sequence: TGTGCCAGCAGTTATAACAGGGGAAGCACAGATACGCAGTATTTT. The chain uses TRBV5-8 and TRBJ2-3; 7 bases line up with TRBD1. Unmatched junction bases numbered 6, after V lost 5 bases and J lost 0 bases. The CDR3 has 15 amino acids. The germline V gene has CDR1 SGHTS and CDR2 YDEGEE. The full variable domain, rest sourced from reference TRBV5-8 and TRBJ2-3, is EAGVTQSPTHLIKTRGQQATLRCSPISGHTSVYWYQQALGLGLQFLLWYDEGEERNRGNFPPRFSGRQFPNYSSELNVNALELEDSALYLCASSYNRGSTDTQYFGPGTRLTVL.